This TCR beta chain is from a study of regulatory T cells in long-lasting Graves disease. About the study: Over 5 years of antithyroid drugs plus positive TSH receptor antibodies defined persistent Graves' disease.

This clonotype showed up many times. The germline V gene has CDR1 MDHEN and CDR2 SYDVKM. V lost 6 bases, J lost 0 bases, and 5 bases stayed unmatched. The CDR3 is made up of 14 amino acids. Noted time point: persistent/refractory GD, antithyroid drugs over 5 years with positive TRAb. Scientists built the TCR library using RNA that was extracted from PBMCs. Researchers made TCR beta libraries by using iRepertoire HTBI primers and running Arm-PCR on CDR3 regions. TCRdb ran MiXCR on the multiplex PCR reads and lists one entry per CDR3 protein. The sample shows roughly 400,000 distinct CDR3 sequences, around 20% of them seen only once.

J is TRBJ2-7 and V is TRBV28, with TRBD2 matching over 7 bases. This TCR came from a female donor with Graves disease. Here the sequenced sample was peripheral blood mononuclear cells (PBMCs), taken when the disease was refractory, from a patient treated with antithyroid drugs. The CDR3 DNA sequence: TGTGCCAGCAGCCTCTCGGGGGGCTCCTACGAGCAGTACTTC. Encoded protein: CASSLSGGSYEQYF.